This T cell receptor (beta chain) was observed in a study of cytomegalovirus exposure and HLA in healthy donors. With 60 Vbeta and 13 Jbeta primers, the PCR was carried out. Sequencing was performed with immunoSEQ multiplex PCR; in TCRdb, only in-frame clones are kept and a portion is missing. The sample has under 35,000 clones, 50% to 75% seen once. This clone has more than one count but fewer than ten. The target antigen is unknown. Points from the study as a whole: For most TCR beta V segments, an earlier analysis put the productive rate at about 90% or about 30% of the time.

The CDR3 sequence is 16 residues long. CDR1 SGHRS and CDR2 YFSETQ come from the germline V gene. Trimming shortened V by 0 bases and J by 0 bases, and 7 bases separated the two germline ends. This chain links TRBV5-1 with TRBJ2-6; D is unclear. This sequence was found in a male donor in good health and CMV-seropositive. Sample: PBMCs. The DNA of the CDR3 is TGCGCCAGCAGCTTGGCGCCGGGCTCTGGGGCCAACGTCCTGACTTTC. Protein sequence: CASSLAPGSGANVLTF.